A selection of T cell receptor beta chains follows, all from one sample in a study of cytomegalovirus exposure and HLA in healthy donors. TCRdb's table, derived via immunoSEQ multiplex PCR, lists solely in-frame clones and lacks some. This table holds about 110,000 clones, over 70% found once. Sequencing input: PBMCs. The origin of the receptors is a male donor in good health and CMV-seronegative. CDR3s include the opening cysteine and the closing phenylalanine or tryptophan. D genes are given only for firm matches. Size is stated for part of the rows, as once, few or many counts, or as a class when the clone is expanded.

D gene	J gene	V gene	clone size	CDR3 protein	CDR3 DNA
TRBD1	TRBJ2-3	TRBV11-2	NA	CASSYLDRGGSDTQYF	TGTGCCAGCAGCTACCTGGACAGGGGGGGATCAGATACGCAGTATTTT
TRBD2	TRBJ2-3	TRBV5-1	NA	CASRPSGRAVSTDTQYF	TGCGCCAGCAGGCCTAGCGGGAGGGCCGTTAGCACAGATACGCAGTATTTT
TRBD1	TRBJ2-7	TRBV5-1	NA	CASSLGQVGRGRYDF	TGCGCCAGCAGCTTGGGCCAAGTCGGCAGGGGGCGATATGACTTC
NA	TRBJ2-5	TRBV6-1	NA	CASSEGRAQETQYF	TGTGCCAGCAGTGAAGGCAGGGCCCAAGAGACCCAGTACTTC
NA	TRBJ2-1	TRBV4-2	NA	CASSLQSGGLSYNEQFF	TGTGCCAGCAGCCTACAGAGCGGCGGGCTCAGTTACAATGAGCAGTTCTTC
NA	TRBJ1-1	TRBV7-3	NA	CASSSDRHTEAFF	TGTGCCAGCAGCTCGGACAGACACACTGAAGCTTTCTTT
NA	TRBJ2-5	TRBV6-5	few	CASSANSGFETQYF	TGTGCCAGCTCTGCCAATAGCGGTTTTGAGACCCAGTACTTC
NA	TRBJ1-3	TRBV5-6	NA	CASSLGGYSGNTIYF	TGTGCCAGCAGCTTGGGAGGGTACTCTGGAAACACCATATATTTT
TRBD2	TRBJ2-2	TRBV6-4	NA	CASRSEAGSTGELFF	TGTGCCAGCAGGAGTGAAGCGGGAAGCACCGGGGAGCTGTTTTTT
TRBD1	TRBJ1-1	TRBV6-5	NA	CASSWDRGDTEAFF	TGTGCCAGCAGCTGGGACAGGGGGGACACTGAAGCTTTCTTT
NA	TRBJ2-2	TRBV4-1	once	CASSQAMPGELFF	TGCGCCAGCAGCCAAGCTATGCCCGGGGAGCTGTTTTTT
NA	TRBJ2-7	TRBV6-5	few	CASSYSPGLGEQYF	TGTGCCAGCAGTTACTCACCGGGATTGGGGGAGCAGTACTTC
NA	TRBJ2-4	TRBV2	NA	CASKGWQGNIQYF	TGTGCCAGCAAGGGGTGGCAGGGAAACATTCAGTACTTC
TRBD2	TRBJ2-7	TRBV5-1	NA	CASSLDSGRQYYEQYF	TGCGCCAGCAGCTTGGATAGCGGGAGGCAGTACTACGAGCAGTACTTC
NA	TRBJ2-6	TRBV27	NA	CASRLRGASSGANVLTF	TGTGCCAGCAGGTTACGGGGGGCAAGCTCTGGGGCCAACGTCCTGACTTTC
TRBD2	TRBJ2-2	TRBV5-1	NA	CASRPGTSGGELFF	TGCGCCAGCAGGCCCGGGACTAGTGGAGGGGAGCTGTTTTTT
TRBD2	TRBJ2-3	TRBV5-1	NA	CASSLGRRGRAGGTDTQYF	TGCGCCAGCAGCTTGGGGCGGCGCGGGAGGGCCGGGGGCACAGATACGCAGTATTTT
NA	TRBJ2-3	TRBV10-3	NA	CAIKQAALETDTQYF	TGTGCCATCAAACAAGCGGCCCTTGAAACAGATACGCAGTATTTT
NA	TRBJ2-3	TRBV28	NA	CASSPRSGLRGDTQYF	TGTGCCAGCAGTCCCCGCAGCGGGCTGAGGGGAGATACGCAGTATTTT
NA	TRBJ2-7	TRBV4-3	once	CASSLRDTSSYEQYF	TGCGCCAGCAGCTTAAGGGACACGAGCTCCTACGAGCAGTACTTC
TRBD1	TRBJ1-2	TRBV6-1	few	CASREPGTGGIQAF	TGTGCCAGCAGGGAACCCGGGACAGGGGGCATCCAGGCCTTC
NA	TRBJ1-5	TRBV10-3	NA	CAISESRQGNQPQHF	TGTGCCATCAGTGAGTCACGGCAGGGTAATCAGCCCCAGCATTTT
TRBD2	TRBJ2-7	TRBV10-1	once	CASRRTLTSGRMNEQYF	TGCGCCAGCAGGAGAACCCTGACTAGCGGGAGGATGAACGAGCAGTACTTC
NA	TRBJ2-7	TRBV25-1	NA	CASSAGGGQYF	TGTGCCAGCAGCGCCGGGGGAGGGCAGTACTTC
TRBD1	TRBJ1-2	TRBV11-3	NA	CASSSEVMGQGFGYTF	TGTGCCAGCAGCTCGGAAGTCATGGGACAGGGTTTTGGCTACACCTTC
NA	TRBJ1-5	TRBV21-1	NA	CASSSRGELASPQHF	TGTGCCAGCAGCTCACGAGGAGAGCTCGCATCGCCCCAGCATTTT
NA	TRBJ1-1	TRBV9	NA	CASSEREAGAAFF	TGTGCCAGCAGCGAGCGGGAGGCGGGTGCGGCTTTCTTT
TRBD2	TRBJ2-6	TRBV19	NA	CASSPTSGRFSGANVLTF	TGTGCCAGTAGTCCTACTAGCGGGAGGTTCTCTGGGGCCAACGTCCTGACTTTC
TRBD2	TRBJ2-1	TRBV5-1	NA	CASSETSGRVGEQFF	TGCGCCAGCAGCGAAACTAGCGGGAGGGTCGGTGAGCAGTTCTTC
TRBD2	TRBJ2-2	TRBV6-4	NA	CASSEMAGGANTGELFF	TGTGCCAGCAGTGAAATGGCGGGAGGAGCGAACACCGGGGAGCTGTTTTTT
TRBD1	TRBJ1-5	TRBV4-3	NA	CASSQGGGPGRINQPQHF	TGCGCCAGCAGCCAAGGAGGGGGCCCGGGGAGGATTAATCAGCCCCAGCATTTT